This is a list of T cell receptor beta chains from one sample in a study of blood T cell repertoires in COVID-19. Only in-frame clones appear in the TCRdb table, and some are missing; sequencing was by immunoSEQ multiplex PCR. The sample has approximately 250,000 clones, around nine tenths seen once. Source material: peripheral blood. These TCRs come from a middle-aged man with active or convalescent COVID-19. Each CDR3 is given with its conserved first and last residue. The D gene is left open where the match is weak. Only some rows state a clone size, as once, few, many or a class for expanded clones.

v_call,clone_size,j_call,d_call,cdr3_aa,cdr3_nt
TRBV19,NA,TRBJ1-4,NA,CASSQPLTGGREKLFF,TGTGCCAGTAGTCAACCCTTGACAGGAGGTCGGGAAAAACTGTTTTTT
TRBV28,NA,TRBJ1-5,TRBD1,CAGTRQGGNQPQHF,TGTGCCGGTACAAGACAGGGGGGAAATCAGCCCCAGCATTTT
TRBV7-9,NA,TRBJ2-3,TRBD2,CASSPGLDTDTQYF,TGTGCCAGCAGCCCCGGACTAGACACAGATACGCAGTATTTT
TRBV7-9,NA,TRBJ1-1,NA,CASSLVPRYEDITEAFF,TGTGCCAGCAGCTTAGTTCCCCGGTATGAGGACATCACTGAAGCTTTCTTT
TRBV5-1,NA,TRBJ2-1,TRBD2,CASSLGLAGVVNEQFF,TGCGCCAGCAGCTTGGGACTAGCGGGAGTGGTTAATGAGCAGTTCTTC
TRBV7-8,NA,TRBJ1-4,NA,CASSSGRAGPEKLFF,TGTGCCAGCAGCTCTGGTAGGGCAGGGCCTGAAAAACTGTTTTTT
TRBV5-6,NA,TRBJ2-3,TRBD2,CASSWGLGGRTDTQYF,TGTGCCAGCAGCTGGGGTCTCGGCGGGAGGACAGATACGCAGTATTTT
TRBV4-1,few,TRBJ2-7,TRBD1,CASSPWTGRTYEQYF,TGCGCCAGCAGCCCCTGGACAGGGCGGACCTACGAGCAGTACTTC
TRBV11-2,NA,TRBJ1-1,NA,CASRQTGNTEAFF,TGTGCCAGCAGGCAGACAGGGAACACTGAAGCTTTCTTT
TRBV19,NA,TRBJ1-2,NA,CASSIMAGDNYGYTF,TGTGCCAGTAGTATTATGGCAGGGGATAACTATGGCTACACCTTC
TRBV19,NA,TRBJ1-1,NA,CASSISLLQNTEAFF,TGTGCCAGTAGTATCTCCCTTTTACAGAACACTGAAGCTTTCTTT
TRBV7-9,NA,TRBJ2-3,NA,CASSLALGERDF,TGTGCCAGCAGCTTAGCGTTGGGGGAGCGGGATTTT
TRBV28,NA,TRBJ1-1,TRBD1,CASSPGDRGTEAFF,TGTGCCAGCAGTCCTGGGGACAGGGGGACTGAAGCTTTCTTT
TRBV7-3,NA,TRBJ2-2,NA,CASRSTAGELFF,TGTGCCAGCAGATCTACGGCCGGGGAGCTGTTTTTT
TRBV18,few,TRBJ2-1,TRBD2,CASSPGQTSGHNEQFF,TGTGCCAGCTCACCAGGCCAGACTAGCGGTCACAATGAGCAGTTCTTC
TRBV19,NA,TRBJ2-1,NA,CAARGSSSYNEQFF,TGTGCCGCACGGGGATCAAGCTCCTACAATGAGCAGTTCTTC
TRBV12-3/TRBV12-4,NA,TRBJ2-2,NA,CASEGAGELFF,TGTGCCAGTGAGGGGGCCGGGGAGCTGTTTTTT
TRBV18,NA,TRBJ2-7,NA,CASSPPSSGERQYF,TGTGCCAGCTCACCACCTTCCTCGGGGGAGAGGCAGTACTTC
TRBV7-9,NA,TRBJ2-1,TRBD2,CASSPFGGEWRNEQFF,TGTGCCAGCAGCCCATTCGGGGGGGAGTGGCGCAATGAGCAGTTCTTC
TRBV9,NA,TRBJ1-2,NA,CASSARGGATYYGYTF,TGTGCCAGCAGCGCGCGCGGCGGGGCTACGTACTATGGCTACACCTTC
TRBV24-1,NA,TRBJ2-1,TRBD2,CATSDPLTSKSSYNEQFF,TGTGCCACCAGTGACCCCTTGACTAGCAAGAGCTCCTACAATGAGCAGTTCTTC
TRBV11-3,NA,TRBJ2-7,NA,CASSLWSGDSYEQYF,TGTGCCAGCAGCTTATGGTCAGGGGACTCCTACGAGCAGTACTTC
TRBV29-1,NA,TRBJ1-1,TRBD1,CSVLDRGQGTEAFF,TGCAGCGTTTTAGACAGGGGGCAGGGGACTGAAGCTTTCTTT
TRBV7-3,NA,TRBJ1-6,TRBD1,CASSLTGGRNSPLHF,TGTGCCAGCAGCTTAACAGGGGGCCGGAATTCACCCCTCCACTTT
TRBV6-5,NA,TRBJ2-2,NA,CASGPPPGAGELFF,TGTGCCAGTGGTCCCCCTCCCGGGGCCGGGGAGCTGTTTTTT
TRBV5-1,NA,TRBJ2-3,NA,CASSPTLGQITDTQYF,TGCGCCAGCAGCCCAACACTAGGACAGATCACAGATACGCAGTATTTT
TRBV7-9,few,TRBJ1-4,NA,CASSPVGGNEKLFF,TGTGCCAGCAGCCCTGTTGGGGGGAATGAAAAACTGTTTTTT
TRBV6-5,NA,TRBJ2-3,TRBD1,CASSTGGTWQYF,TGTGCCAGCAGCACAGGGGGTACTTGGCAGTATTTT
TRBV28,NA,TRBJ1-3,NA,CASNPGGDSGNTIYF,TGTGCCAGCAACCCGGGAGGGGACTCTGGAAACACCATATATTTT
TRBV6-2/TRBV6-3,NA,TRBJ2-7,NA,CASSYSRGASAYEQYF,TGTGCCAGCAGTTACTCGCGTGGGGCTAGCGCCTACGAGCAGTACTTC
TRBV3-1/TRBV3-2,NA,TRBJ1-1,NA,CASSPLTSGGTEAFF,TGTGCCAGCAGCCCCCTGACCTCGGGGGGCACTGAAGCTTTCTTT
TRBV13,NA,TRBJ2-1,NA,CASSLMASDNEQFF,TGTGCCAGCAGCTTAATGGCTAGCGACAATGAGCAGTTCTTC
TRBV27,NA,TRBJ2-1,NA,CASSLFPGSPNNEQFF,TGTGCCAGCAGTTTATTCCCGGGGTCCCCCAACAATGAGCAGTTCTTC
TRBV30,few,TRBJ2-7,TRBD2,CAWRGAGGRGDEQYF,TGTGCCTGGCGGGGGGCGGGGGGGAGGGGCGACGAGCAGTACTTC
TRBV28,NA,TRBJ1-6,TRBD1,CASSSPTGRDSPLHF,TGTGCCAGCAGTTCTCCGACAGGGCGGGATTCACCCCTCCACTTT
TRBV19,NA,TRBJ1-1,NA,CASSIQGSNTEAFF,TGTGCCAGTAGTATCCAGGGTTCGAACACTGAAGCTTTCTTT
TRBV9,NA,TRBJ2-5,TRBD2,CASSVGGLGAETQYF,TGTGCCAGCAGCGTAGGGGGACTAGGGGCAGAGACCCAGTACTTC
TRBV24-1,once,TRBJ2-3,TRBD2,CATSGVAGSLDTQYF,TGTGCCACCAGTGGAGTAGCGGGGAGTCTCGATACGCAGTATTTT
TRBV28,NA,TRBJ1-1,TRBD1,CASSSGGQNTEAFF,TGTGCCAGCAGTTCAGGGGGCCAGAACACTGAAGCTTTCTTT
TRBV3-1/TRBV3-2,NA,TRBJ2-7,TRBD2,CASSLRRGRAYEQYF,TGTGCCAGCAGCCTCCGGCGTGGGAGGGCATACGAGCAGTACTTC
TRBV5-5,NA,TRBJ1-4,NA,CASSRNEKLFF,TGTGCCAGCTCTCGTAATGAAAAACTGTTTTTT
TRBV9,NA,TRBJ1-2,TRBD1,CASSGQGGYGYTF,TGTGCCAGCAGCGGACAGGGTGGGTATGGCTACACCTTC
TRBV6-5,NA,TRBJ1-3,TRBD1,CASSSTGSGNTIYF,TGTGCCAGCAGTTCGACAGGGTCTGGAAACACCATATATTTT